The rows below give T cell receptor beta chains drawn from one sample of a study of cytomegalovirus exposure and HLA in healthy donors. The method was immunoSEQ multiplex PCR; TCRdb's version includes in-frame clones alone and lacks a portion of them. The sample carries approximately 110,000 clones, around 80% recorded once. Material: PBMCs. These receptors all stem from a woman aged 55-70 years in good health and CMV-seropositive. Each CDR3 is given with its conserved first and last residue. Each record gives: V gene, J gene, clone size, D gene, CDR3 protein, CDR3 DNA. The D gene is left open where the match is weak. A clone size is listed for some rows: how often the clone was seen (once, few, many), or a class if it is expanded.

>TRBV4-1|TRBJ1-1|NA|NA
CASSQVGGLGTEAFF
TGCGCCAGCAGCCAAGTAGGAGGGTTAGGGACTGAAGCTTTCTTT
>TRBV7-6|TRBJ1-2|NA|TRBD1
CASSPGQGNYGYTF
TGTGCCAGCAGCCCTGGACAGGGCAACTATGGCTACACCTTC
>TRBV19|TRBJ2-5|NA|TRBD1
CASTPTGQETQYF
TGTGCCAGTACCCCGACAGGGCAAGAGACCCAGTACTTC
>TRBV14|TRBJ2-7|NA|NA
CASSQADRFLGEQYF
TGTGCCAGCAGCCAAGCAGACAGGTTCCTCGGCGAGCAGTACTTC
>TRBV6-4|TRBJ1-1|NA|TRBD1
CASSDSTQGTEAFF
TGTGCCAGCAGTGACTCGACACAGGGGACTGAAGCTTTCTTT
>TRBV18|TRBJ2-3|NA|NA
CASSPEGLGDTQYF
TGTGCCAGCTCACCGGAGGGGCTCGGGGATACGCAGTATTTT
>TRBV18|TRBJ1-4|NA|TRBD1
CASSAGQDNEKLFF
TGTGCCAGCTCCGCGGGACAGGACAATGAAAAACTGTTTTTT
>TRBV9|TRBJ1-4|NA|NA
CASSVSGGMRTNEKLFF
TGTGCCAGCAGCGTTTCGGGGGGGATGAGGACTAATGAAAAACTGTTTTTT
>TRBV18|TRBJ2-7|NA|TRBD1
CASSLGTGVHEQYF
TGTGCCAGCTCACTCGGGACAGGGGTCCACGAGCAGTACTTC
>TRBV5-1|TRBJ2-5|NA|NA
CTSSLGAAQETQYF
TGCACCAGCAGCTTGGGGGCAGCACAAGAGACCCAGTACTTC
>TRBV18|TRBJ1-3|NA|NA
CASSLIQESSGNTIYF
TGTGCCAGCTCACTAATCCAGGAAAGCTCTGGAAACACCATATATTTT
>TRBV14|TRBJ1-6|few|NA
CASSHQAGSTPLHF
TGTGCCAGCAGCCATCAGGCAGGGTCTACACCCCTCCACTTT
>TRBV2|TRBJ2-4|NA|NA
CATRRTVTEIFQYF
TGTGCCACCAGAAGGACAGTCACAGAAATCTTTCAGTACTTC
>TRBV7-2|TRBJ2-7|NA|NA
CASSPSNTNYEQYF
TGTGCCAGCAGCCCCTCCAACACAAACTACGAGCAGTACTTC
>TRBV4-1|TRBJ1-1|few|NA
CASSRGPAGDTEAFF
TGCGCCAGCAGCCGGGGACCTGCAGGGGACACTGAAGCTTTCTTT
>TRBV4-3|TRBJ2-1|NA|TRBD2
CASSQGPGRGGRVRDNEQFF
TGCGCCAGCAGCCAAGGTCCCGGTCGGGGCGGGAGGGTGAGGGACAATGAGCAGTTCTTC
>TRBV4-3|TRBJ2-1|NA|NA
CASSQYGAGLVNEQFF
TGCGCCAGCAGCCAATACGGTGCGGGATTGGTTAATGAGCAGTTCTTC
>TRBV18|TRBJ2-7|NA|NA
CASSHETGYEQYF
TGTGCCAGCTCACACGAGACAGGTTACGAGCAGTACTTC
>TRBV29-1|TRBJ1-1|NA|NA
CSVDKGRRTEAFF
TGCAGCGTTGATAAGGGGAGGAGGACTGAAGCTTTCTTT
>TRBV5-5|TRBJ1-1|NA|TRBD1
CASSLGMTGGNTEASF
TGTGCCAGCAGCTTGGGGATGACAGGGGGGAACACTGAAGCTTCCTTT
>TRBV7-2|TRBJ1-4|few|TRBD1
CASSLRDSSNEKLFF
TGTGCCAGCAGCCTCCGGGACAGTTCTAATGAAAAACTGTTTTTT
>TRBV9|TRBJ2-1|NA|TRBD2
CASSALAGGLSNEQFF
TGTGCCAGCAGCGCATTAGCGGGGGGGCTCTCGAATGAGCAGTTCTTC
>TRBV2|TRBJ2-7|few|NA
CANDSPLSYEQYF
TGTGCCAACGACAGCCCCCTCTCCTACGAGCAGTACTTC
>TRBV7-2|TRBJ1-1|NA|NA
CASRLRTENTEAFF
TGTGCCAGCAGACTTCGGACAGAGAACACTGAAGCTTTCTTT
>TRBV29-1|TRBJ1-2|NA|TRBD1
CSTGGQGVGYTF
TGCAGCACTGGGGGACAGGGCGTGGGCTACACCTTC
>TRBV7-6|TRBJ1-1|NA|NA
CASSSQANTEAFF
TGTGCCAGCAGCTCTCAGGCGAACACTGAAGCTTTCTTT
>TRBV6-5|TRBJ1-3|NA|NA
CASSYSQGNGNTIYF
TGTGCCAGCAGTTACTCGCAGGGTAACGGAAACACCATATATTTT
>TRBV7-2|TRBJ2-7|NA|NA
CASSLVAGGVDEQYF
TGTGCCAGCAGCTTAGTGGCGGGTGGGGTGGACGAGCAGTACTTC
>TRBV5-6|TRBJ2-3|NA|TRBD1
CASSPGQGALAQYF
TGTGCCAGCAGCCCGGGACAGGGGGCTTTAGCGCAGTATTTT
>TRBV19|TRBJ2-6|few|NA
CASSTRHGGANVLTF
TGTGCCAGTAGTACCCGACACGGTGGGGCCAACGTCCTGACTTTC
>TRBV4-3|TRBJ2-1|once|NA
CASSGESSYNEQFF
TGCGCCAGCAGCGGGGAGAGCTCCTACAATGAGCAGTTCTTC
>TRBV29-1|TRBJ2-1|few|TRBD2
CSGTSGSYNEQFF
TGCAGCGGAACTAGCGGGAGCTACAATGAGCAGTTCTTC
>TRBV12-5|TRBJ2-1|NA|TRBD2
CASAFSGRRNEQFF
TGTGCTAGTGCCTTTAGCGGGAGACGGAATGAGCAGTTCTTC
>TRBV5-5|TRBJ2-5|NA|TRBD2
CASSPGLAGAGETQYF
TGTGCCAGCAGCCCCGGACTAGCGGGGGCGGGGGAGACCCAGTACTTC
>TRBV6-5|TRBJ2-7|NA|NA
CASSYSILSDYEQYF
TGTGCCAGCAGTTACTCGATTCTCTCGGACTACGAGCAGTACTTC
>TRBV5-4|TRBJ2-1|NA|TRBD2
CASSFGTTPYNEQFF
TGTGCCAGCAGCTTTGGGACTACTCCCTACAATGAGCAGTTCTTC
>TRBV2|TRBJ1-1|NA|TRBD1
CASRDLTGGIVFATEAFF
TGTGCCAGCAGGGACCTGACAGGGGGCATTGTTTTTGCCACTGAAGCTTTCTTT
>TRBV10-1|TRBJ2-3|NA|NA
CASSELITRFTDTQYF
TGCGCCAGCAGTGAACTCATCACCCGCTTCACAGATACGCAGTATTTT
>TRBV7-9|TRBJ1-2|NA|NA
CASSLTENNYGYTF
TGTGCCAGCAGCTTAACTGAGAATAACTATGGCTACACCTTC
>TRBV28|TRBJ2-7|NA|NA
CASSPPPGYEQYF
TGTGCCAGCAGTCCCCCCCCCGGGTACGAGCAGTACTTC
>TRBV5-5|TRBJ1-1|NA|TRBD1
CASSTRTGLAAFF
TGTGCCAGCAGCACTCGGACAGGATTGGCAGCTTTCTTT
>TRBV5-4|TRBJ2-6|once|NA
CASSRTTFRSGANVLTF
TGTGCCAGCAGTCGCACCACTTTTCGCTCTGGGGCCAACGTCCTGACTTTC
>TRBV7-9|TRBJ2-6|NA|TRBD2
CASSLLAGTSGANVLTF
TGTGCCAGCAGCTTACTAGCGGGAACCTCTGGGGCCAACGTCCTGACTTTC
>TRBV11-1|TRBJ2-7|few|TRBD1
CASRRTGTRSGYEQYF
TGTGCCAGCAGACGGACAGGGACTCGCTCGGGCTACGAGCAGTACTTC
>TRBV4-1|TRBJ2-3|NA|NA
CASSLLTRSTDTQYF
TGCGCCAGCAGCCTGTTGACACGTAGCACAGATACGCAGTATTTT
>TRBV7-7|TRBJ2-3|NA|TRBD1
CASSLSVTGADTQYF
TGTGCCAGCAGCTTATCGGTGACAGGGGCAGATACGCAGTATTTT
>TRBV18|TRBJ2-1|NA|NA
CASSPTGSPNEQFF
TGTGCCAGCTCGCCGACCGGGTCCCCGAATGAGCAGTTCTTC
>TRBV5-4|TRBJ2-7|NA|TRBD1
CASSLDPGQGEGEQYF
TGTGCCAGCAGCTTGGATCCGGGACAGGGGGAAGGCGAGCAGTACTTC
>TRBV19|TRBJ1-1|NA|NA
CATSPAGRRGEAFF
TGTGCCACCTCCCCTGCAGGAAGGAGGGGTGAAGCTTTCTTT
>TRBV7-3|TRBJ1-1|NA|NA
CASSLEAGMNTEAFF
TGTGCCAGCAGCTTAGAGGCAGGGATGAACACTGAAGCTTTCTTT
>TRBV6-5|TRBJ2-1|once|TRBD2
CASRAGGIVNEQFF
TGTGCCAGCAGAGCGGGGGGCATCGTAAATGAGCAGTTCTTC
>TRBV19|TRBJ1-1|once|NA
CASSIGSFGQLNTEAFF
TGTGCCAGTAGTATAGGAAGTTTCGGACAGTTGAACACTGAAGCTTTCTTT
>TRBV11-2|TRBJ2-4|NA|TRBD1
CASSSNTGQGVPQYF
TGTGCCAGCAGCTCCAACACTGGACAGGGAGTACCTCAGTACTTC